These 9 T cell receptor beta chains share one sample of origin, sequenced in a study of blood T cell repertoires in COVID-19 (dated by TCRdb to 2018 to 2021). The receptor library was made with the immunoSEQ multiplex PCR assay. This is the immuneACCESS table as TCRdb keeps it, with only in-frame sequences that have V and J called. A part of the clones is gone; compared with another copy, unresolved V genes explain less than half, and the rest is unexplained. The sample data list around 300,000 clones, and nearly 90% of these were observed just once. The ten largest clones capture approximately 1% of the sample. Input material: PBMCs or T cells enriched from blood (not recorded which). The receptors were sampled from a woman under 40 who had recovered from COVID-19.

The chain carries TRBV5-5 and TRBJ2-3; 8 bases map to TRBD1. Germline V lookup: CDR1 SGHKS, CDR2 YYEKEE (reference sequence). The CDR3 spans 17 residues. Unmatched junction bases numbered 9, after V lost 2 bases and J lost 1 base. The CDR3 DNA is TGTGCCAGCAGCTTTGGGGCAGGGGGCGGTGGCACAGATACGCAGTATTTT. This codes for CASSFGAGGGGTDTQYF.

V usage is TRBV6-5 and J usage is TRBJ1-2, with D possibly being TRBD1 (6 bases). V lost 0 bases to trimming and J lost 7 bases, with 12 bases between them. Germline CDR1 MNHEY, CDR2 SVGAGI. The CDR3 length is 14 residues. The DNA for the CDR3 is TGTGCCAGCAGTTACTCGGGGGGGGGCTCTGGCTACACCTTC. Amino acids: CASSYSGGGSGYTF.

The chain joins TRBV3-1 (or the pseudogene TRBV3-2) to TRBJ1-1; D unclear. The CDR3 consists of 15 residues. V was shortened by 1 base and J by 4 bases, with 13 bases between the two germline ends. The germline V gene has CDR1 LGHDT and CDR2 YNNKEL (reference sequence). CDR3 DNA: TGTGCCAGCAGCCAAGGAAGCGGAAGAAGCACTGAAGCTTTCTTT. Translating gives CASSQGSGRSTEAFF.

This rearrangement joins TRBV9 to TRBJ1-2, with 8 bases that match TRBD1. Trimming cost V 4 bases and J 6 bases; bases outside gene matches: 14. The CDR3 has 16 residues. Germline V gene lookup returns CDR1 SGDLS and CDR2 YYNGEE. CDR3: CASSPRPGTGGDGYTF. For the CDR3, the DNA is TGTGCCAGCAGCCCTCGGCCCGGGACAGGAGGAGATGGCTACACCTTC.

The genes are TRBV16 and TRBJ1-6; TRBD1 agrees at 7 bases. The CDR3 loop spans 14 amino acids. In germline, CDR1 is KGHSY, CDR2 FQNENV. Trimming at V came to 4 bases and at J to 6 bases, leaving 3 bases not matched to a gene. The CDR3 nucleotides read TGTGCCAGCAGCCTCGGACAGGCTAATTCACCCCTCCACTTT. Protein sequence: CASSLGQANSPLHF.

This CDR3 is CATSGAKGSNQPQHF. CDR3 DNA: TGTGCCACCAGTGGGGCAAAGGGGAGCAATCAGCCCCAGCATTTT. The chain couples TRBV24-1 to TRBJ1-5; a weak D match, TRBD1 (5 bases). Trimming stripped 5 bases from V and 1 base from J, with 11 bases between. Germline loops: CDR1 KGHDR, CDR2 SFDVKD. The CDR3 loop spans 15 amino acids.

This chain links TRBV5-4 with TRBJ2-5, with a tentative D call TRBD1 (5 bases). This CDR3 comprises 17 residues. V was pared by 4 bases and J by 7 bases, with 26 bases between. Germline values: CDR1 SGHNT, CDR2 YYREEE (reference sequence). The CDR3 here is CASSPPLVQGTTGTQYF. For the CDR3, the DNA is TGTGCCAGCAGCCCGCCTCTAGTCCAGGGCACCACGGGGACCCAGTACTTC. Full variable domain (missing parts from reference TRBV5-4 and TRBJ2-5): ETGVTQSPTHLIKTRGQQVTLRCSSQSGHNTVSWYQQALGQGPQFIFQYYREEENGRGNFPPRFSGLQFPNYSSELNVNALELDDSALYLCASSPPLVQGTTGTQYFGPGTRLLVL.

The chain carries TRBV28 and TRBJ2-5; 12 nucleotides agree with TRBD1. CDR1 is MDHEN, CDR2 SYDVKM, per germline. J lost 3 bases, V lost 2 bases, and 1 base had no gene match. This CDR3 has 15 amino acids. CDR3 sequence: CASSLGTGGKETQYF. The CDR3, as DNA: TGTGCCAGCAGTTTAGGGACAGGGGGCAAAGAGACCCAGTACTTC.

This chain links TRBV3-1 (or the pseudogene TRBV3-2) with TRBJ1-3; the D gene is possibly TRBD1 (5 bases). The germline V and J ends were trimmed by 0 bases and 9 bases, with 24 bases remaining between them. Germline lookup yields CDR1 LGHDT and CDR2 YNNKEL (reference sequence). The CDR3 contains 18 residues. CDR3 nucleotides: TGTGCCAGCAGCCAAGATGGGGGGACTGGTCTAAGGTCTGGCACCATATATTTT. It encodes CASSQDGGTGLRSGTIYF.